This entry is about one TCR beta chain. The data originate from a study of CD8 T cells in Susac syndrome. RNA amounts of about 0.5 to 1 ug underwent reverse transcription with random hexamers. The method of amplification for TCR beta CDR3 was immunoSEQ multiplex PCR, covering 54 Vbeta and 13 Jbeta. TCRdb used MiXCR to reprocess the immunoSEQ multiplex PCR reads, holding one entry per CDR3 protein. This sample carries a few hundred thousand distinct CDR3 sequences, about 85% of them seen once, and the ten largest clones take over 0.1%. TCR beta was sequenced from blood CD8+ and CD4+ T cells. The multiple sclerosis controls were treatment-naive patients, and their relapsing-remitting disease was stable or active. TEMRA cells were FACS-enriched, with CD8+ and CD4+ T cells isolated negatively. The CDR3 spans 16 residues. Looked up from germline, CDR1 is WNHNN and CDR2 is SYGVQD (reference sequence). The V and J ends lost 1 base and 2 bases, in that order; junction bases with no gene match: 5.

The rearrangement joins TRBV10-1 to TRBJ2-7; TRBD2 agrees at 10 bases. The sequencing sample was made of CD8+ T cells from PBMCs. The receptor was derived from a human donor with multiple sclerosis. In nucleotides, the CDR3 is TGCGCCAGCAGTGAGTATCGGACTAGCGGACCCTACGAGCAGTACTTC. Translation: CASSEYRTSGPYEQYF.